Shown below are 20 T cell receptor beta chains from a single sample sequenced in a study of T-cell reconstitution after alpha-beta-depleted transplantation in children. Preparing the TCRbeta library involved the use of unique molecular identifiers. TCRdb re-called the PCR reads with MiXCR, one entry per CDR3 protein. This sample carries 40,000 to 55,000 distinct CDR3 sequences, about 5% of them seen once, and the ten largest clones take more than 30%. The specimen was PBMCs, mostly from graft donor cells, collected 60 days after TCRalphabeta/CD19-depleted stem cell transplant. The receptors here all came from a female patient younger than 10 who had a stem cell transplant for aplastic anemia, so the T cells may come from the graft donor.

This clonotype was detected many times. The chain uses TRBV20-1 and TRBJ2-5, with a tentative D call TRBD1 (5 bases). Germline CDR1 reads DFQATT; CDR2 reads SNEGSKA (reference sequence). Trimming took 0 bases from V and 1 from J, leaving 12 bases between them. The CDR3 consists of 15 residues. CDR3 amino acids: CSARDLQGAQETQYF. The DNA of the CDR3 is TGCAGTGCTAGAGATCTGCAGGGTGCCCAAGAGACCCAGTACTTC.

This clonotype was seen ten or more times. The rearrangement uses TRBV18 and TRBJ2-2; weak D call: TRBD1 (5 bases). This CDR3 is 15 amino acids long. Germline V lookup: CDR1 KGHSH, CDR2 LQKENI. Trimming shortened V by 6 bases and J by 5 bases, and 16 bases separated the two germline ends. In nucleotides, the CDR3 is TGTGCCAGCTCCGAGATATGGACAACTACCGGGGAGCTGTTTTTT. Residues: CASSEIWTTTGELFF.

The rearrangement uses TRBV18 and TRBJ2-5; D remains unclear. There are 14 residues in the CDR3. With 1 base removed from V and 5 bases from J, the gap between germline ends came to 11 bases. Germline-derived CDR1 and CDR2 are KGHSH and LQKENI. The CDR3 DNA reads as TGTGCCAGCTCACCACTAGGGCAAGGGGAGACCCAGTACTTC. This sequence encodes CASSPLGQGETQYF.

This clonotype was counted at least ten times. This chain links TRBV20-1 with TRBJ2-7, with D maybe TRBD2 (6 bases). This CDR3 is 18 amino acids long. In germline, CDR1 is DFQATT, CDR2 SNEGSKA (reference sequence). Between the trimmed V and J ends, which lost 0 bases and 0 bases, there was a span of 21 bases. Written as DNA, the CDR3 is TGCAGTGCTAGAGATCGACCCCCCTGGCGGGGAACCTCCTACGAGCAGTACTTC. Residues: CSARDRPPWRGTSYEQYF.

This clonotype was counted between two and nine times. The rearrangement joins TRBV7-2 to TRBJ2-5; D possibly corresponds to TRBD2 (8 bases). V was trimmed by 3 bases and J by 2 bases, leaving 19 bases between them. This CDR3 has 17 amino acids. CDR1 is SGHTA and CDR2 is FQGNSA in the germline V gene. For the CDR3, the DNA is TGTGCCAGCAGCTTCGCCCGGACTAGCAGGGGGCAAGAGACCCAGTACTTC. Its protein product is CASSFARTSRGQETQYF.

This clonotype was counted many times. The V call is TRBV7-9, the J call TRBJ2-7; TRBD2 agrees at 9 bases. Germline V gene lookup returns CDR1 SEHNR and CDR2 FQNEAQ (reference sequence). CDR3 length: 17 residues. V gave up 0 bases and J gave up 2 bases; unmatched junction bases: 8. CDR3 protein: CASSLAEGLATPYEQYF. The CDR3 DNA reads as TGTGCCAGCAGCTTAGCGGAGGGACTAGCAACTCCCTACGAGCAGTACTTC.

To note about this clonotype: This may arise from a read error, as a much more abundant clone is one base away. The chain links TRBV20-1 to TRBJ1-1; D gene ambiguous. The CDR3 length is 14 residues. Between the trimmed V and J ends, which lost 1 base and 1 base, there was a span of 10 bases. The germline CDR1 and CDR2 sequences are DFQATT and SNEGSKA (reference sequence). CDR3 amino acids: CSARAPSANTEAFF. CDR3 DNA: TGCAGTGCTAGAGCCCCTTCGGCGAACACTGAAGCTTTCTTT.

This clonotype was seen a handful of times. The J gene is TRBJ1-5, the V gene TRBV10-2; possible D gene TRBD1, 5 bases. The CDR3 has 14 residues. V was trimmed by 3 bases and J by 6 bases, leaving 12 bases between them. The V gene's germline CDR1 is WSHSY and CDR2 SAAADI. Here the CDR3 DNA reads TGCGCCAGCAGTGACCCAGGGCCAGGTCAGCCCCAGCATTTT. Translation gives CASSDPGPGQPQHF.

The table lists this clonotype with many counts. Here the CDR3 reads CASSLDRGPPYEQYV. The CDR3 DNA reads TGCGCCAGCAGCTTGGACAGGGGGCCCCCCTACGAGCAGTACGTC. V is TRBV5-1 and J is TRBJ2-7, with 9 nucleotides matching TRBD1. This CDR3 contains 15 residues. Germline V gene lookup returns CDR1 SGHRS and CDR2 YFSETQ. Germline trimming cut 0 bases from V and 2 bases from J; bases unmatched to any gene: 3.

Ten or more counts support this clonotype. This chain links TRBV3-1 with TRBJ1-1, with TRBD1 as a possible D gene (5 bases). The length of the CDR3 is 14 residues. The germline CDR1 and CDR2 sequences are LGHDT and YNNKEL (reference sequence). Between the trimmed V and J ends, which lost 0 bases and 4 bases, there was a span of 9 bases. CDR3 DNA sequence: TGTGCCAGCAGCCAAGATTCGGGGGTCACTGAAGCTTTCTTT. Encoded protein: CASSQDSGVTEAFF.

This clonotype was seen ten or more times. V usage is TRBV20-1 and J usage is TRBJ2-7; 9 nucleotides align to TRBD2. The V segment lost 0 bases and the J segment 1 base; nucleotides outside the gene matches: 10. CDR3 size: 17 residues. Germline V gives CDR1 DFQATT, CDR2 SNEGSKA (reference sequence). CDR3 amino acids: CSAREDVEREVSYEQYF. CDR3 bases: TGCAGTGCTAGAGAAGATGTTGAGCGGGAGGTATCCTACGAGCAGTACTTC.

A few counts support this clonotype. The rearrangement links TRBV3-1 to TRBJ2-7; D is undetermined. Germline V CDR1 and CDR2: LGHDT, YNNKEL (reference sequence). Trimming cost V 1 base and J 5 bases, with 3 bases left between them. The CDR3 is 11 amino acids. The DNA for the CDR3 is TGTGCCAGCAGCCAAGTCCACGAGCAGTACTTC. Its translation: CASSQVHEQYF.

This clonotype appeared many times. The chain carries TRBV5-6 and TRBJ2-5; 7 bases agree with TRBD1. This CDR3 region has 15 residues. V trimming: 4 bases; J trimming: 7 bases; junction bases outside the gene matches: 13. CDR1 and CDR2 from the germline V gene are SGHDT and YYEEEE. This chain's CDR3 is CASSVQGQEIGTQYF. CDR3 DNA sequence: TGTGCCAGCAGCGTACAGGGGCAGGAGATAGGGACCCAGTACTTC.

There are a few counts of this clonotype. This chain links TRBV23-1 with TRBJ1-5, with 8 bases fitting TRBD1. TRBV23-1 is labeled an ORF, and its function is uncertain. The junction had 7 bases not matched to a gene; V was cut back by 4 bases and J by 5 bases. The CDR3 is 15 residues long. The CDR3 loop reads CASSRAGTGYQPQHF. In nucleotides, the CDR3 is TGCGCCAGCAGTCGCGCCGGGACAGGTTATCAGCCCCAGCATTTT.

This clonotype has a count of ten or more. The V gene is TRBV5-1, the J gene TRBJ2-7, with D tentatively TRBD1 or TRBD2 (5 bases each). V was clipped by 7 bases and J by 2 bases, with 10 bases between them. The CDR3 covers 12 residues. In germline, CDR1 is SGHRS, CDR2 YFSETQ. CDR3 region: CASGRETYEQYF. DNA of the CDR3: TGCGCCAGCGGCAGGGAGACCTACGAGCAGTACTTC.

This clonotype was detected many times. The chain combines TRBV20-1 with TRBJ2-3, with 10 bases aligning to TRBD2. CDR1 DFQATT and CDR2 SNEGSKA come from the germline V gene (reference sequence). The CDR3 has 15 amino acids. Losses at the gene ends were 2 bases for V and 4 bases for J; bases not matched to a gene: 6. CDR3 residues: CSARKAGGPSDTQYF. As DNA, the CDR3 is TGCAGTGCTAGAAAAGCGGGAGGGCCATCAGATACGCAGTATTTT.

This clonotype was counted at least ten times. The V and J genes are TRBV7-9 and TRBJ2-1; a possible D gene is TRBD2 (5 bases). V shed 10 bases and J shed 2 bases, with 12 bases lying between them. This CDR3 comprises 13 residues. Germline V gene data show CDR1 as SEHNR and CDR2 as FQNEAQ (reference sequence). The CDR3 spells CATGLSTYNEQFF. Written as DNA, the CDR3 is TGTGCCACCGGACTTTCTACCTACAATGAGCAGTTCTTC.

This clonotype was recorded at least ten times. The rearrangement uses TRBV2 and TRBJ2-3, with D perhaps matching TRBD2 (7 bases). This CDR3 has 15 amino acids. V was clipped by 6 bases and J by 4 bases, with 17 bases between them. Per the germline V gene, CDR1 is SNHLY and CDR2 is FYNNEI. The CDR3 coding sequence is TGTGCCAGCAGCGAGGTCGGGGGGCGCGCAGATACGCAGTATTTT. Protein sequence: CASSEVGGRADTQYF.

This clonotype came up many times. V gene TRBV28 combines with J gene TRBJ2-2; TRBD1 aligns across 8 bases. The germline V gene encodes CDR1 MDHEN and CDR2 SYDVKM. This CDR3 comprises 17 residues. Trimming removed 3 bases from V and 0 bases from J; junction bases left unmatched: 6. CDR3 nucleotides: TGTGCCAGCAGTTTCCCGAACAGGGGGACGAACACCGGGGAGCTGTTTTTT. The encoded protein is CASSFPNRGTNTGELFF.

The table lists this clonotype with many counts. The V call is TRBV30, the J call TRBJ2-5; unclear D gene. The V gene lost 0 bases and the J gene lost 2 bases, with 7 bases spanning the gap. This CDR3 is built from 13 residues. In germline, CDR1 is GTSNPN, CDR2 SVGIG (reference sequence). As DNA, the CDR3 is TGTGCCTGGAGTGTACAAGATCAAGAGACCCAGTACTTC. It is translated as CAWSVQDQETQYF.